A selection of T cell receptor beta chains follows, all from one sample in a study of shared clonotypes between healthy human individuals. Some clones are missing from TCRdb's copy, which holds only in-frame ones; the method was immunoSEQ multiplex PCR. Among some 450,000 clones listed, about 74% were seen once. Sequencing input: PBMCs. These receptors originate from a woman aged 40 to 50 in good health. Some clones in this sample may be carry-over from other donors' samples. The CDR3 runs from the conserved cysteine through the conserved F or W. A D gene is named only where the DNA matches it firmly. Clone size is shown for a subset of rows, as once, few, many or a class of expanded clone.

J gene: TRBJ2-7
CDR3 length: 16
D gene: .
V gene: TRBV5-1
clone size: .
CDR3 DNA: TGCGCCAGCAGCTTCGATTGGGCCAGGACGACCTACGAGCAGTACTTC
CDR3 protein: CASSFDWARTTYEQYF

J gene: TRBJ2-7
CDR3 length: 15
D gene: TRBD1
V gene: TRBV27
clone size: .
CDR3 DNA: TGTGCCAGCAGTTTATCACGGACAGGGGGCTACGAGCAGTACTTC
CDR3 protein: CASSLSRTGGYEQYF

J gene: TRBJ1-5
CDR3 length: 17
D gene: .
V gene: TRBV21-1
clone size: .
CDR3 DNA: TGTGCCAGCAGCAAAGTTGTGGGACAGGATAGCAATCAGCCCCAGCATTTT
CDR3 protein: CASSKVVGQDSNQPQHF

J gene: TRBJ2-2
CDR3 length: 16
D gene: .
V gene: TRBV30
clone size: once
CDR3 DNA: TGTGCCTGGAGTGTACGGGTGGGAGGCCACACCGGGGAGCTGTTTTTT
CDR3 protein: CAWSVRVGGHTGELFF

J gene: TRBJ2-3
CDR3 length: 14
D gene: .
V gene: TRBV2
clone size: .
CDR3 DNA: TGTGCCAGCAGTGAATGGGAGGGGGCAGATACGCAGTATTTT
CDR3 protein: CASSEWEGADTQYF

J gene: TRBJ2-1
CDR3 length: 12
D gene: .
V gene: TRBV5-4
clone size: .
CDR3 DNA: TGTGCCAGCAGCTTGGATGACAGTATCGTGTTCTTC
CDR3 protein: CASSLDDSIVFF

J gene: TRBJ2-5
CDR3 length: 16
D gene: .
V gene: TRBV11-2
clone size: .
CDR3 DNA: TGTGCCAGCAGCTTGCGGCTGACTACCTCCCAAGAGACCCAGTACTTC
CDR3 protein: CASSLRLTTSQETQYF

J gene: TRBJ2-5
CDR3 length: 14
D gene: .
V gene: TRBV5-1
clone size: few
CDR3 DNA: TGCGCCAGCAGCTTGGGAGGGGCCCAAGAGACCCAGTACTTC
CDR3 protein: CASSLGGAQETQYF

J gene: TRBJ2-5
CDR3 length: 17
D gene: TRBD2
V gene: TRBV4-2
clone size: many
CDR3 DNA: TGTGCCAGCAGCCAAGGAACTAGCGGGGGGACCCAAGAGACCCAGTACTTC
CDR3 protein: CASSQGTSGGTQETQYF

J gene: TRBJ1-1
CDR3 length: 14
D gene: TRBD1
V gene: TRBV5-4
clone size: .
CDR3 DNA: TGTGCCAGCAGCTTCAGGGGGAGGACCACTGAAGCTTTCTTT
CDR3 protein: CASSFRGRTTEAFF

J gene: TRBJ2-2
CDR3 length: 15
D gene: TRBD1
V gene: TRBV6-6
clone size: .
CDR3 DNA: TGTGCCAGCAGTTACCGGGGACAGATTTCCGGGGAGCTGTTTTTT
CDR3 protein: CASSYRGQISGELFF

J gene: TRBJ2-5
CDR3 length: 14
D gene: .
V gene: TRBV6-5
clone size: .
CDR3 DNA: TGTGCCAGCAGTTACGGGTTAACGGGGGAGACCCAGTACTTC
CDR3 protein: CASSYGLTGETQYF

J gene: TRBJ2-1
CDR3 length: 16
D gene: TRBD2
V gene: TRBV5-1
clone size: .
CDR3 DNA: TGCGCCAGCAGCCTACGCGCCTCGGGACTAGGGGATGAGCAGTTCTTC
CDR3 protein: CASSLRASGLGDEQFF

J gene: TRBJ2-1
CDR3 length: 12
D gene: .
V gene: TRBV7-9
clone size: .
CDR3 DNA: TGTGCCAGCAGCTTGGGATACAATGAGCAGTTCTTC
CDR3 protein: CASSLGYNEQFF

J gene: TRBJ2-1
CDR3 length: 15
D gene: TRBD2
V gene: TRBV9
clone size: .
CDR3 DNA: TGTGCCAGCAGCGTAGCGATGCGGGAGATAAATGAGCAGTTCTTC
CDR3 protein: CASSVAMREINEQFF

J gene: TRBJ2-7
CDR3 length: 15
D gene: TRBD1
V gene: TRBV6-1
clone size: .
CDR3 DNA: TGTGCCACTTTAGGACAGGCCCGAAGATACTACGAGCAGTACTTC
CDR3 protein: CATLGQARRYYEQYF

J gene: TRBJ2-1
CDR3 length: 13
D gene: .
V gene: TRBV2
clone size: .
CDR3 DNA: TGTGCCAGCAGTTTACGACCAGCCAGTGAGCAGTTCTTC
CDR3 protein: CASSLRPASEQFF

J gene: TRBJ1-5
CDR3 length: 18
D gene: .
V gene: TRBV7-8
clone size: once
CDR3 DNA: TGTGCCAGCAGCTTAGTCTCTCCGGGGCCCGATAGCAATCAGCCCCAGCATTTT
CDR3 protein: CASSLVSPGPDSNQPQHF